This TCR beta chain comes out of a study of control samples from healthy donors and cancer patients. The protocol was immunoSEQ multiplex PCR, while the TCRdb copy is restricted to in-frame clones and leaves out a portion. The table lists 75,000 to 100,000 clones, more than 90% of them singletons. The V gene's germline CDR1 is SNHLY and CDR2 FYNNEI. V was shortened by 5 bases and J by 1 base, with 8 bases between the two germline ends. The CDR3 runs 13 residues. V and J are TRBV2 and TRBJ1-1, with no clear D. The sequencing sample was made of blood. The sequence was collected from a human donor in good health. The donor label of this sample is uncertain. This chain's CDR3 is CASSQGENTEAFF. The CDR3 DNA reads as TGTGCCAGCAGTCAAGGTGAGAACACTGAAGCTTTCTTT.